The 21 T cell receptor beta chains below were found in one sample sequenced in a study of T cell repertoires in cytomegalovirus infection. One entry per CDR3 protein results from TCRdb running MiXCR on the reads. The sample carries roughly 200,000 distinct CDR3 sequences, roughly a sixth recorded once. The sample was CD8+ T cells from PBMCs. The receptors were gathered from a human donor in good health (CMV status not recorded). Some clones in this sample may be carry-over from other donors' samples.

This chain links TRBV29-1 with TRBJ2-3; no firm D call. Germline CDR1 is SQVTM and CDR2 is ANQGSEA. The V end was cut by 5 bases, the J end by 6 bases, with 6 bases between. The CDR3 is 10 amino acids. The CDR3 reads CSVPVDTQYF. The CDR3, as DNA: TGCAGCGTTCCGGTGGATACGCAGTATTTT.

In this sample, this clonotype turned up a few times. The chain uses TRBV12-3 or TRBV12-4 and TRBJ1-1, with D unclear. The CDR3 has 11 residues. V lost 7 bases and J lost 7, with 10 bases in between. CDR3 in amino acids: CASTQWGEAFF. The CDR3 DNA reads as TGTGCCAGCACCCAATGGGGTGAAGCTTTCTTT.

This clonotype has more than one count but fewer than ten. The chain is built from TRBV20-1 and TRBJ1-3, with D unclear. The germline V gene encodes CDR1 DFQATT and CDR2 SNEGSKA (reference sequence). The CDR3 loop spans 14 amino acids. V lost 1 base and J lost 6, with 13 bases in between. CDR3 nucleotides: TGCAGTGCTAGAGGGAGGCAGGATAAAAACACCATATATTTT. This codes for CSARGRQDKNTIYF.

The V and J genes are TRBV7-9 and TRBJ1-5; TRBD1 is a possible D gene (5 bases). Trimming took off 0 bases at V and 13 bases at J, with 10 bases between the two ends. Germline lookup yields CDR1 SEHNR and CDR2 FQNEAQ (reference sequence). This CDR3 contains 12 residues. CDR3 coding DNA: TGTGCCAGCAGCTTAGCGGGGCATCGACAGCATTTT. Translating it yields CASSLAGHRQHF.

In its sample, this clonotype was seen a few times. CDR3 in DNA: TGTGCCAGCAGCTCTACACGAGATACGCAGTATTTT. It is translated as CASSSTRDTQYF. This chain links TRBV7-2 with TRBJ2-3; D gene ambiguous. Trimming took off 4 bases at V and 5 bases at J, with 7 bases between the two ends. The CDR3 is 12 residues long. Germline V lookup: CDR1 SGHTA, CDR2 FQGNSA.

At least ten counts were recorded for this clonotype. Written as DNA, the CDR3 is TGCGCCAGCAGCCCCGGGTCCTACACCGGGGAGCTGTTTTTT. Protein product: CASSPGSYTGELFF. The chain combines TRBV5-1 with TRBJ2-2, with no clear D. The CDR3 spans 14 residues. Trimming left V 4 bases short and J 3 bases short, with 10 bases between. Germline CDR1 and CDR2: SGHRS and YFSETQ.

The rearrangement joins TRBV4-1 to TRBJ2-1; 9 bases are shared with TRBD2. The CDR3 has 15 amino acids. The junction had 4 bases not matched to a gene; V was cut back by 1 base and J by 6 bases. In germline, CDR1 is MGHRA, CDR2 YSYEKL. The DNA for the CDR3 is TGCGCCAGCAGCCAAGCCTCTAGCGGGGTCAATGAGCAGTTCTTC. It translates to CASSQASSGVNEQFF.

The chain couples TRBV7-2 to TRBJ1-1; D unresolved. Germline V gives CDR1 SGHTA, CDR2 FQGNSA. This CDR3 comprises 14 residues. The germline V and J ends were trimmed by 5 bases and 0 bases, with 10 bases remaining between them. DNA for the CDR3: TGTGCCAGCAGCAAAGTGGAGCTGAACACTGAAGCTTTCTTT. This sequence encodes CASSKVELNTEAFF.

The chain joins TRBV9 to TRBJ2-3; 11 positions agree with TRBD2. After removal of 3 bases from V and 4 bases from J, the junction contained 4 bases not matched to a gene. This CDR3 spans 15 amino acids. The germline V gene encodes CDR1 SGDLS and CDR2 YYNGEE. CDR3: CASSATSGAADTQYF. The CDR3 coding sequence is TGTGCCAGCAGCGCGACTAGCGGGGCGGCAGATACGCAGTATTTT.

The chain couples TRBV5-4 to TRBJ2-1; 8 bases are a match to TRBD2. With V trimmed by 2 bases and J by 3 bases, 4 bases remained unmatched. The CDR3 totals 15 residues. The germline V gene encodes CDR1 SGHNT and CDR2 YYREEE (reference sequence). The CDR3 DNA reads TGTGCCAGCAGCTTCAGTAGCGGGGACTACAATGAGCAGTTCTTC. Encoded protein: CASSFSSGDYNEQFF.

This clonotype was counted a few times. CDR3 region: CASSQENMGNTEAFF. CDR3 nucleotide sequence: TGCGCCAGCAGCCAAGAAAATATGGGGAACACTGAAGCTTTCTTT. The V call is TRBV4-1, the J call TRBJ1-1; D is unresolved. The CDR3 is made up of 15 amino acids. Between the trimmed V and J ends, which lost 0 bases and 1 base, there was a span of 9 bases. Germline values: CDR1 MGHRA, CDR2 YSYEKL.

There are a few counts of this clonotype. The chain is built from TRBV7-2 and TRBJ2-7; a possible D gene is TRBD2 (6 bases). The germline CDR1 and CDR2 sequences are SGHTA and FQGNSA. V lost 8 bases to trimming and J lost 2 bases, with 16 bases between them. The CDR3 spans 14 residues. CDR3 loop: CASGQGLGTYEQYF. The CDR3 coding sequence is TGTGCCAGCGGTCAGGGACTGGGCACCTACGAGCAGTACTTC.

The rearrangement uses TRBV7-2 and TRBJ2-7; 8 positions match TRBD2. V gave up 5 bases and J gave up 4 bases; unmatched junction bases: 13. CDR3 length equals 16 residues. Germline V gene data show CDR1 as SGHTA and CDR2 as FQGNSA. CDR3 loop: CASSPAGGAGSYEQYF. The CDR3, as DNA: TGTGCCAGCAGCCCCGCCGGGGGGGCTGGGTCTTACGAGCAGTACTTC.

This sequence joins TRBV29-1 and TRBJ2-7; 8 bases are a match to TRBD1. V gave up 6 bases and J gave up 4 bases; unmatched junction bases: 11. CDR3 length: 14 residues. The V gene's germline CDR1 is SQVTM and CDR2 ANQGSEA. The CDR3 DNA reads as TGCAGCGTGGGGGGCGACAGGGGTGGTTACGAGCAGTACTTC. Amino acid sequence: CSVGGDRGGYEQYF.

A few counts support this clonotype. The chain combines TRBV7-9 with TRBJ2-1, with TRBD1 identical over 7 bases. Looked up from germline, CDR1 is SEHNR and CDR2 is FQNEAQ (reference sequence). Trimming took 5 bases from V and 0 from J; bases not matched to a gene: 4. The CDR3 has 15 amino acids. CDR3: CASSVRDSSYNEQFF. The CDR3 bases are TGTGCCAGCAGCGTCCGGGACAGCTCCTACAATGAGCAGTTCTTC.

The rearrangement joins TRBV27 to TRBJ1-6; tentatively, D is TRBD1 (6 bases). V lost 4 bases and J 10 bases, leaving 11 bases between the germline ends. The CDR3 is 13 amino acids. Germline V gene lookup returns CDR1 MNHEY and CDR2 SMNVEV (reference sequence). CDR3 protein: CASSSGVRSPLHF. Here the CDR3 DNA reads TGTGCCAGCAGTTCAGGGGTTAGGTCACCCCTCCACTTT.

In this sample, this clonotype turned up a few times. The rearrangement uses TRBV28 and TRBJ2-7; D is uncertain. Trimming shortened V by 1 base and J by 0 bases, and 16 bases separated the two germline ends. CDR1 is MDHEN, CDR2 SYDVKM, per germline. The CDR3 sequence is 17 residues long. The CDR3: CASSLSVLDLSSYEQYF. As DNA, the CDR3 is TGTGCCAGCAGTTTATCGGTCCTGGACCTGAGCTCCTACGAGCAGTACTTC.

The chain uses TRBV12-3 or TRBV12-4 and TRBJ1-2; D remains unclear. This CDR3 region has 13 residues. The germline V and J ends were trimmed by 1 base and 4 bases, with 7 bases remaining between them. The CDR3 DNA follows: TGTGCCAGCAGTTTAGTCCACTTCTATGGCTACACCTTC. It specifies CASSLVHFYGYTF.

This clonotype was picked up a small number of times. The chain recombines TRBV7-8 with TRBJ1-1; maybe TRBD1 (6 bases). The V end lost 1 base, the J end lost 0 bases, and 12 bases lay between the germline ends. The germline CDR1 and CDR2 sequences are SGHVS and FQNEAQ. The CDR3 sequence is 16 residues long. For the CDR3, the DNA is TGTGCCAGCAGCTTAGGTGGGGGGCCCGTGAACACTGAAGCTTTCTTT. Translation gives CASSLGGGPVNTEAFF.

This rearrangement joins TRBV10-3 to TRBJ1-4; possible D gene TRBD1, 5 bases. From germline, CDR1 is ENHRY and CDR2 SYGVKD. The CDR3 is made up of 11 amino acids. With 10 bases removed from V and 7 bases from J, the gap between germline ends came to 10 bases. The DNA for the CDR3 is TGTGCCAGCGGGACGCCTGAAAAACTGTTTTTT. This codes for CASGTPEKLFF.

The chain links TRBV10-3 to TRBJ2-7; D is possibly TRBD2 (6 bases). Deletions cut 6 bases from V and 5 bases from J, with 14 bases between. CDR3 size: 13 residues. From germline, CDR1 is ENHRY and CDR2 SYGVKD. The CDR3: CAISGGVDNEQYF. In DNA form, the CDR3 reads TGTGCCATCAGCGGGGGAGTCGACAACGAGCAGTACTTC.